Shown below are 14 T cell receptor beta chains from a single sample sequenced in a study of identical twins. TCRdb independently ran MiXCR on the 5' RACE reads; one entry per CDR3 protein. Among around 500,000 distinct CDR3 sequences, approximately 14% were seen once, and the ten largest hold about 0.54%. The same sample was also used in a study of yellow fever vaccine responses in identical twins.

The sequencing input was CD4+ T cells sorted from blood. The receptor set was obtained from a woman between 18 and 30 years old in good health.

A remark on this clonotype: An end of the junction does not agree with germline; a read error may underlie this. The CDR3 region is CGSSSADTQYF. The DNA of the CDR3 is TGCGGCAGCAGCTCGGCAGATACGCAGTATTTT. V gene TRBV5-1 combines with J gene TRBJ2-3, with unresolved D. The CDR3 sequence is 11 residues long. Per the germline V gene, CDR1 is SGHRS and CDR2 is YFSETQ.

J is TRBJ1-2 and V is TRBV7-2; D perhaps matches TRBD1 (5 bases). The CDR3 has 12 amino acids. The V gene lost 5 bases and the J gene lost 8 bases, with 12 bases spanning the gap. Germline CDR1 is SGHTA and CDR2 is FQGNSA. The CDR3 DNA sequence: TGTGCCAGCAGCCCTCGGGGGGGAGGCTACACCTTC. It encodes CASSPRGGGYTF.

This clonotype was counted only a few times. This chain connects TRBV29-1 to TRBJ2-1; 8 nucleotides match TRBD2. Germline V gives CDR1 SQVTM, CDR2 ANQGSEA. Trimming took 7 bases from V and 1 from J; bases not matched to a gene: 6. The CDR3 contains 14 residues. The CDR3 DNA sequence: TGCAGCGCTGGGGGCGGGAGGTCCTACAATGAGCAGTTCTTC. It specifies CSAGGGRSYNEQFF.

This rearrangement joins TRBV12-3 or TRBV12-4 to TRBJ2-1, with a tentative D call TRBD2 (6 bases). The CDR3 contains 15 residues. The V end was cut by 3 bases, the J end by 8 bases, with 17 bases between. CDR3 bases: TGTGCCAGCAGTTTTTCGGGGCGGGAATACGATGAGCAGTTCTTC. Translated: CASSFSGREYDEQFF.

V gene TRBV19 combines with J gene TRBJ2-3; D gene ambiguous. This CDR3 has 11 residues. V lost 6 bases to trimming and J lost 8 bases, with 9 bases between them. CDR1 is LNHDA, CDR2 SQIVND, per germline (reference sequence). The CDR3 nucleotides read TGTGCCAGTAGAATGGGTCTTACGCAGTATTTT. Amino acid sequence: CASRMGLTQYF.

As concerns this clonotype: Here the CDR3 omits its conserved ending phenylalanine or tryptophan, so a read error is the likely source. The V call is TRBV18, the J call TRBJ2-7, with 7 nucleotides matching TRBD2. The CDR3 contains 15 residues. V gave up 3 bases and J gave up 0 bases; unmatched junction bases: 5. Per germline, CDR1 KGHSH and CDR2 LQKENI. DNA of the CDR3: TGTGCCAGCTCACCGCGACTAGCAGGCTCCTACGAGCAGTACCTC. Translation gives CASSPRLAGSYEQYL.

The rearrangement uses TRBV2 and TRBJ2-7; maybe TRBD2 (5 bases). CDR3 size: 13 residues. The germline gives CDR1 SNHLY, CDR2 FYNNEI. Deletions cut 4 bases from V and 0 bases from J, with 7 bases between. The CDR3 nucleotides read TGTGCCAGCAGTGTGGCGGGCTCCTACGAGCAGTACTTC. It encodes CASSVAGSYEQYF.

Many counts were recorded for this clonotype. This sequence joins TRBV7-2 and TRBJ2-3; D might be TRBD2 (6 bases). This CDR3 has 15 amino acids. CDR1 and CDR2 from the germline V gene are SGHTA and FQGNSA. Trimming stripped 0 bases from V and 3 bases from J, with 10 bases between. CDR3 loop: CASSLARGATDTQYF. Written as DNA, the CDR3 is TGTGCCAGCAGCTTAGCGCGGGGAGCGACAGATACGCAGTATTTT.

This clonotype was seen at least ten times. The rearrangement uses TRBV6-5 and TRBJ2-7; D is tentatively TRBD1 or TRBD2 (5 bases each). Trimming pared 4 bases from V and 3 bases from J, leaving 16 bases between. CDR1 and CDR2 (germline): MNHEY, SVGAGI. There are 15 residues in the CDR3. The CDR3 here is CASSSPARGYYEQYF. CDR3 nucleotides: TGTGCCAGCAGTTCCCCAGCTCGGGGCTACTACGAGCAGTACTTC.

The rearrangement uses TRBV3-2 and TRBJ1-5. TRBV3-2 is noted as a pseudogene. The CDR3 sequence is 18 residues long. For the CDR3, the DNA is TGTACCTTCAGTTTAGAGCTTGGAGGGTTCGTAAGTAATCAGCCCCAGCATTTT. Amino acids: CTFSLELGGFVSNQPQHF.

The CDR3 DNA reads TGTGCCAGCAGTTTAGACCGGCAGCGCCGCACTAGCACAGATACGCAGTATTTT. Amino acid sequence: CASSLDRQRRTSTDTQYF. The chain recombines TRBV28 with TRBJ2-3; D remains ambiguous. This CDR3 contains 18 residues. Germline CDR1 and CDR2: MDHEN and SYDVKM. V was trimmed by 2 bases and J by 0 bases, leaving 18 bases between them.

This clonotype was counted many times. This sequence joins TRBV12-3 or TRBV12-4 and TRBJ2-7; 11 nucleotides match TRBD2. The CDR3 has 14 residues. V shed 6 bases and J 4 bases; nucleotides not matched to a gene: 5. The CDR3 loop reads CASRETSGTYEQYF. The CDR3 bases are TGTGCCAGCAGAGAGACTAGCGGGACATACGAGCAGTACTTC.

A single count supports this clonotype. The rearrangement uses TRBV6-2 or TRBV6-3 and TRBJ2-7, with unresolved D. This CDR3 is built from 14 residues. Germline V gene lookup returns CDR1 MNHEY and CDR2 SVGEGT. The V and J ends lost 5 bases and 2 bases respectively, with 13 bases between them. For the CDR3, the DNA is TGTGCCAGCAGTCACAAAGGCGGTCCCTACGAGCAGTACTTC. It is translated as CASSHKGGPYEQYF.

The table lists this clonotype with a few counts. The V call is TRBV20-1, the J call TRBJ2-7, with 11 positions matching TRBD2. CDR3 length: 14 amino acids. The germline V gene has CDR1 DFQATT and CDR2 SNEGSKA (reference sequence). The trim removed 5 bases at V and 4 bases at J, leaving 7 bases unmatched. The CDR3 here is CSAELAGGLYEQYF. The CDR3 DNA reads as TGCAGTGCTGAGCTAGCGGGAGGCTTGTACGAGCAGTACTTC.